This is a list of T cell receptor beta chains from one sample in a study of cytomegalovirus exposure and HLA in healthy donors. Only in-frame clones appear in the TCRdb table, and some are missing; sequencing was by immunoSEQ multiplex PCR. The sample yields under 130,000 clones, of which the top ten take up about 3%. Material for sequencing was PBMCs. These receptors came from a man aged 35-49 years in good health and CMV-seronegative. Each CDR3 is given with its conserved first and last residue. Each record gives: CDR3 protein, V gene, J gene.

CDR3 protein: CASSTLLAGGEEQFF; V gene: TRBV19; J gene: TRBJ2-1
CDR3 protein: CASSIDLGRGLTGELFF; V gene: TRBV19; J gene: TRBJ2-2
CDR3 protein: CASSRGGGEVDTQYF; V gene: TRBV4-3; J gene: TRBJ2-3
CDR3 protein: CASSLSSAGGPYWDSYEQYF; V gene: TRBV27; J gene: TRBJ2-7
CDR3 protein: CSVEGHGGGETQYF; V gene: TRBV29-1; J gene: TRBJ2-5
CDR3 protein: CASSPVGQGYEKLFF; V gene: TRBV18; J gene: TRBJ1-4
CDR3 protein: CASSGMVSGARTDTQYF; V gene: TRBV5-4; J gene: TRBJ2-3
CDR3 protein: CASSTRTGGWTDTQYF; V gene: TRBV19; J gene: TRBJ2-3
CDR3 protein: CASSLGTGGDQPQHF; V gene: TRBV13; J gene: TRBJ1-5
CDR3 protein: CASSMVSSGKETQYF; V gene: TRBV19; J gene: TRBJ2-5
CDR3 protein: CASSQAGQARYEQFF; V gene: TRBV4-3; J gene: TRBJ2-1
CDR3 protein: CASSPSGNSPLHF; V gene: TRBV25-1; J gene: TRBJ1-6
CDR3 protein: CASSSGQGRDQPQHF; V gene: TRBV5-6; J gene: TRBJ1-5
CDR3 protein: CASSRDTKNIQYF; V gene: TRBV28; J gene: TRBJ2-4
CDR3 protein: CASSDDGQSVGYTF; V gene: TRBV6-4; J gene: TRBJ1-2
CDR3 protein: CASNDGGSYGYTF; V gene: TRBV6-6; J gene: TRBJ1-2
CDR3 protein: CASSVGAGQGARNEQFF; V gene: TRBV7-8; J gene: TRBJ2-1
CDR3 protein: CASGLDSTGELFF; V gene: TRBV11-3; J gene: TRBJ2-2
CDR3 protein: CASSYPPGEGTYEQYF; V gene: TRBV6-6; J gene: TRBJ2-7
CDR3 protein: CASSQGPGGTDTQYF; V gene: TRBV4-3; J gene: TRBJ2-3
CDR3 protein: CASSRTSGRSTDTQYF; V gene: TRBV11-2; J gene: TRBJ2-3
CDR3 protein: CASSPGTGYNTQYF; V gene: TRBV27; J gene: TRBJ2-3
CDR3 protein: CASSEPSEQYF; V gene: TRBV6-1; J gene: TRBJ2-7
CDR3 protein: CASSLPGTSGKYQETQYF; V gene: TRBV11-2; J gene: TRBJ2-5
CDR3 protein: CASSLTGTGSNSPLHF; V gene: TRBV11-2; J gene: TRBJ1-6
CDR3 protein: CASSPPDRVTIYF; V gene: TRBV18; J gene: TRBJ1-3
CDR3 protein: CASSLSQIQDTQYF; V gene: TRBV28; J gene: TRBJ2-3
CDR3 protein: CASSHPTSGGAYQETQYF; V gene: TRBV4-2; J gene: TRBJ2-5
CDR3 protein: CASSVTGTGTEAFF; V gene: TRBV6-1; J gene: TRBJ1-1
CDR3 protein: CASSELGGTGELFF; V gene: TRBV2; J gene: TRBJ2-2
CDR3 protein: CAITPPGQEYQPQHF; V gene: TRBV6-1; J gene: TRBJ1-5
CDR3 protein: CAWSVSGEGEQFF; V gene: TRBV30; J gene: TRBJ2-1
CDR3 protein: CASSLGQGYNEKLFF; V gene: TRBV28; J gene: TRBJ1-4
CDR3 protein: CASKGPSAMEQFF; V gene: TRBV6-5; J gene: TRBJ2-1
CDR3 protein: CASSEGLAGVEGVETQYF; V gene: TRBV2; J gene: TRBJ2-5
CDR3 protein: CASSLGDRHQPQHF; V gene: TRBV7-8; J gene: TRBJ1-5
CDR3 protein: CASSLGTGSNTGELFF; V gene: TRBV7-9; J gene: TRBJ2-2
CDR3 protein: CASSTAGASNYGYTF; V gene: TRBV2; J gene: TRBJ1-2
CDR3 protein: CASSQRQGPGEQFF; V gene: TRBV7-6; J gene: TRBJ2-1
CDR3 protein: CASSSRDISTEAFF; V gene: TRBV5-8; J gene: TRBJ1-1
CDR3 protein: CASSFGAGQLQETQYF; V gene: TRBV5-1; J gene: TRBJ2-5
CDR3 protein: CASSLAQDIGYTF; V gene: TRBV11-2; J gene: TRBJ1-2
CDR3 protein: CAWSVPVYNSPLHF; V gene: TRBV30; J gene: TRBJ1-6
CDR3 protein: CASSDAPGGYGYTF; V gene: TRBV6-1; J gene: TRBJ1-2
CDR3 protein: CASSELSPLHF; V gene: TRBV6-1; J gene: TRBJ1-6
CDR3 protein: CASSQVAGGPSDTQYF; V gene: TRBV4-3; J gene: TRBJ2-3
CDR3 protein: CASSRKSGTGTAYYGYTF; V gene: TRBV11-2; J gene: TRBJ1-2
CDR3 protein: CASSDKPGQPVYEQYF; V gene: TRBV9; J gene: TRBJ2-7
CDR3 protein: CASSLSTDTQYF; V gene: TRBV7-9; J gene: TRBJ2-3
CDR3 protein: CASSLTGTSEETQYF; V gene: TRBV5-4; J gene: TRBJ2-5
CDR3 protein: CAISERTGDLYSNQPQHF; V gene: TRBV10-3; J gene: TRBJ1-5
CDR3 protein: CASSRTGDYGYTF; V gene: TRBV7-9; J gene: TRBJ1-2
CDR3 protein: CASSLGLAGDTQYF; V gene: TRBV13; J gene: TRBJ2-3
CDR3 protein: CASSVDGDRLDSYGYTF; V gene: TRBV9; J gene: TRBJ1-2
CDR3 protein: CAWSVLGYQDTQYF; V gene: TRBV30; J gene: TRBJ2-3